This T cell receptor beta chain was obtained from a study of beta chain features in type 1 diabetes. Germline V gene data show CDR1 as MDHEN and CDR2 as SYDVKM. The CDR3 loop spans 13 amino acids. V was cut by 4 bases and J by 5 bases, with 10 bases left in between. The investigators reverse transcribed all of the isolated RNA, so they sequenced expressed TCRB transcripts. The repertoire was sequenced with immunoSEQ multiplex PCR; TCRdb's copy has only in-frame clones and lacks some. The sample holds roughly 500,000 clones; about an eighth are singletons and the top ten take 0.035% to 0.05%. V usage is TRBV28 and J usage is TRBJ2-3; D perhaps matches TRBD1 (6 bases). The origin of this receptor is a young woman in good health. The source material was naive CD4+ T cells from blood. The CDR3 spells CASSYQGRDTQYF. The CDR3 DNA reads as TGTGCCAGCAGTTATCAGGGGAGAGATACGCAGTATTTT.